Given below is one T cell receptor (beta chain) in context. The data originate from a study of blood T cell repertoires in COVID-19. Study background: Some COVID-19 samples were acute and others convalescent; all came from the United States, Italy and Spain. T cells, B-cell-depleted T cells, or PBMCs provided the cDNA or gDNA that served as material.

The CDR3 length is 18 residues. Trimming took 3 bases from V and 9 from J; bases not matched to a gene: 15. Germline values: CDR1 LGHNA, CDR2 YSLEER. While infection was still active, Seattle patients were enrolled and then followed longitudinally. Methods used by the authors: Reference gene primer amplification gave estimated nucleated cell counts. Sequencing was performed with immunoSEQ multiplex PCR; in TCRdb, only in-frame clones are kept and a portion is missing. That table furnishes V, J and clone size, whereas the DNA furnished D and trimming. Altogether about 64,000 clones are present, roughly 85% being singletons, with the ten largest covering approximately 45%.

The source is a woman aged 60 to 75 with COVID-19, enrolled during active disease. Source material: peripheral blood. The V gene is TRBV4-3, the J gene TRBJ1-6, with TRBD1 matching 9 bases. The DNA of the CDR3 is TGCGCCAGCAGCCAGGCTGAAAGGGACAGGGCTGACGGTTCACCCCTCCACTTT. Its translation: CASSQAERDRADGSPLHF.